The 16 T cell receptor beta chains given below trace back to one sample, sequenced in a study of T cells in Graves' hyperthyroidism and ophthalmopathy. TCR beta CDR3 sequences were amplified from RNA transcripts. First-round RT-PCR with HTBI primers amplified the TCR CDR3 region. TCRdb ran MiXCR on the multiplex PCR reads and lists one entry per CDR3 protein. Among roughly 180,000 distinct CDR3 sequences listed, approximately 17% were seen once. The sequencing input was blood. All receptors come from a woman in her 50s with Graves' hyperthyroidism.

This clonotype was counted ten times or more. The V and J genes are TRBV7-9 and TRBJ1-2, with D hard to call. This CDR3 spans 12 amino acids. Germline V gene sequence: CDR1 SEHNR, CDR2 FQNEAQ (reference sequence). V was trimmed by 1 base and J by 4 bases, leaving 4 bases between them. CDR3 in DNA: TGTGCCAGCAGCTTAGACGGCTATGGCTACACCTTC. This encodes CASSLDGYGYTF.

In this sample, this clonotype turned up many times. The gene calls are TRBV7-3 and TRBJ2-3; no definite D call. From germline, CDR1 is SGHTA and CDR2 FQGTGA. The CDR3 consists of 13 residues. The V end lost 3 bases, the J end lost 4 bases, and 8 bases lay between the germline ends. The CDR3 DNA reads as TGTGCCAGCAGCTTCAGTGAAGCAGATACGCAGTATTTT. Residues: CASSFSEADTQYF.

This clonotype appeared many times. The chain links TRBV19 to TRBJ1-1; a weak D match, TRBD1 (5 bases). The V gene's germline CDR1 is LNHDA and CDR2 SQIVND (reference sequence). The CDR3 is made up of 16 amino acids. Trimming left V 5 bases short and J 2 bases short, with 18 bases between. This chain's CDR3 is CASSSPRGSSNTEAFF. The CDR3 DNA reads as TGTGCCAGTAGTTCCCCCCGGGGCAGTTCCAACACTGAAGCTTTCTTT. Full variable domain (remainder filled in from reference TRBV19 and TRBJ1-1): DGGITQSPKYLFRKEGQNVTLSCEQNLNHDAMYWYRQDPGQGLRLIYYSQIVNDFQKGDIAEGYSVSREKKESFPLTVTSAQKNPTAFYLCASSSPRGSSNTEAFFGQGTRLTVV.

This clonotype was found many times. At one of its ends the junction is not consistent with the germline gene, which may arise from a read error. The gene calls are TRBV20-1 and TRBJ1-2; possibly TRBD1 for D (5 bases). There are 14 residues in the CDR3. Per germline, CDR1 DFQATT and CDR2 SNEGSKA (reference sequence). Here the CDR3 DNA reads TGCAGTGCCAGAGAGGGCAGGGTGGGGCCTGGCTACACCTTC. Translation gives CSAREGRVGPGYTF.

V gene TRBV7-2 combines with J gene TRBJ2-7; TRBD2 matches 15 bases. Unmatched junction bases numbered 9, after V lost 5 bases and J lost 7 bases. CDR3 length: 16 amino acids. CDR1 and CDR2 (germline): SGHTA, FQGNSA. In DNA, the CDR3 is TGTGCCAGCAGCACGCAGGGACTAGCGGGGGGCGAGGAGCAGTACTTC. Amino acids: CASSTQGLAGGEEQYF.

V usage is TRBV19 and J usage is TRBJ2-7; D call uncertain. V was pared by 7 bases and J by 0 bases, with 13 bases between. The CDR3 runs to 14 residues. Per the germline V gene, CDR1 is LNHDA and CDR2 is SQIVND (reference sequence). CDR3 sequence: CASKIAVSSYEQYF. In DNA, the CDR3 is TGTGCCAGTAAAATTGCGGTCAGCTCCTACGAGCAGTACTTC.

The chain joins TRBV20-1 to TRBJ1-5; the D is unclear. Germline V gene data show CDR1 as DFQATT and CDR2 as SNEGSKA (reference sequence). The CDR3 contains 13 residues. V lost 0 bases to trimming and J lost 6 bases, with 9 bases between them. CDR3 loop: CSARDVGSQPQHF. The CDR3 DNA reads TGCAGTGCTAGAGACGTGGGATCTCAGCCCCAGCATTTT.

This clonotype was observed at least ten times. The V and J genes are TRBV20-1 and TRBJ2-1; 11 positions match TRBD2. The CDR3 is 15 amino acids. From germline, CDR1 is DFQATT and CDR2 SNEGSKA (reference sequence). The J segment lost 5 bases and the V segment lost 8 bases, leaving 11 bases of the junction unmatched. The CDR3 sequence is CSTRGAGLADNEQFF. The CDR3 nucleotides are TGCAGTACCAGGGGAGCGGGACTAGCGGACAATGAGCAGTTCTTC.

This clonotype was seen repeatedly, ten times or more. The chain couples TRBV20-1 to TRBJ1-5; D may be TRBD1 (5 bases). The V and J ends lost 5 bases and 2 bases respectively, with 16 bases between them. From germline, CDR1 is DFQATT and CDR2 SNEGSKA (reference sequence). The CDR3 contains 15 residues. In nucleotides, the CDR3 is TGCAGTGCTCACCCGGGGGGTGGGGGCAATCAGCCCCAGCATTTT. The encoded protein is CSAHPGGGGNQPQHF.

This clonotype was found many times. The CDR3 DNA reads TGTGCCAGCAGGCGGGGGGGCCCTATTAACACCGGGGAGCTGTTTTTT. Its protein is CASRRGGPINTGELFF. The chain uses TRBV6-2 or TRBV6-3 and TRBJ2-2, with 9 positions matching TRBD2. The V and J ends lost 6 bases and 2 bases, in that order; junction bases with no gene match: 7. This CDR3 region has 16 residues. Germline V gene sequence: CDR1 MNHEY, CDR2 SVGEGT.

This clonotype was observed at least ten times. The CDR3 spells CSARARTDAGGNQPQHF. Written as DNA, the CDR3 is TGCAGTGCTAGAGCCCGGACTGACGCGGGCGGCAATCAGCCCCAGCATTTT. The chain has TRBV20-1 and TRBJ1-5, with D uncertain. Germline CDR1 is DFQATT and CDR2 is SNEGSKA (reference sequence). The CDR3 has 17 amino acids. Trimming stripped 1 base from V and 2 bases from J, with 18 bases between.

There are many counts of this clonotype. This chain connects TRBV6-2 or TRBV6-3 to TRBJ1-1; D perhaps matches TRBD1 (5 bases). Germline lookup yields CDR1 MNHEY and CDR2 SVGEGT. Trimming cost V 2 bases and J 2 bases, with 12 bases left between them. The CDR3 runs to 15 residues. The CDR3 DNA follows: TGTGCCAGCAGTTACACCCGGACAAGAAACACTGAAGCTTTCTTT. This sequence encodes CASSYTRTRNTEAFF.

This clonotype has a count of ten or more. The rearrangement uses TRBV7-8 and TRBJ2-3, with a tentative D call TRBD1 (6 bases). Germline V lookup: CDR1 SGHVS, CDR2 FQNEAQ. Deletions cut 2 bases from V and 4 bases from J, with 10 bases between. This CDR3 is 14 amino acids long. DNA of the CDR3: TGTGCCAGCAGCTTAAGAGGGGGATCAGATACGCAGTATTTT. It yields the protein CASSLRGGSDTQYF.

This clonotype was recorded many times. This sequence joins TRBV20-1 and TRBJ2-1; TRBD1 agrees at 9 bases. The germline gives CDR1 DFQATT, CDR2 SNEGSKA (reference sequence). Unmatched junction bases numbered 5, after V lost 0 bases and J lost 5 bases. The CDR3 is 15 residues long. CDR3 amino acids: CSARDPGQGHNEQFF. In DNA form, the CDR3 reads TGCAGTGCTAGAGACCCGGGACAGGGTCACAATGAGCAGTTCTTC.

In its sample, this clonotype was seen many times. This chain connects TRBV28 to TRBJ1-2; TRBD1 is a possible D gene (5 bases). The CDR3 runs to 12 residues. Germline-derived CDR1 and CDR2 are MDHEN and SYDVKM. V was cut by 5 bases and J by 9 bases, with 13 bases left in between. As DNA, the CDR3 is TGTGCCAGCAGTACATTGGGGACGAGCTACACCTTC. The encoded protein is CASSTLGTSYTF.

The rearrangement links TRBV19 to TRBJ1-1, with a tentative D call TRBD1 (6 bases). The germline CDR1 and CDR2 sequences are LNHDA and SQIVND (reference sequence). Trimming removed 6 bases from V and 3 bases from J, with 14 bases in between. The CDR3 totals 14 residues. The CDR3 nucleotides read TGTGCCAGTAGGTCCCTGGGGGGCTACACTGAAGCTTTCTTT. Translation gives CASRSLGGYTEAFF.